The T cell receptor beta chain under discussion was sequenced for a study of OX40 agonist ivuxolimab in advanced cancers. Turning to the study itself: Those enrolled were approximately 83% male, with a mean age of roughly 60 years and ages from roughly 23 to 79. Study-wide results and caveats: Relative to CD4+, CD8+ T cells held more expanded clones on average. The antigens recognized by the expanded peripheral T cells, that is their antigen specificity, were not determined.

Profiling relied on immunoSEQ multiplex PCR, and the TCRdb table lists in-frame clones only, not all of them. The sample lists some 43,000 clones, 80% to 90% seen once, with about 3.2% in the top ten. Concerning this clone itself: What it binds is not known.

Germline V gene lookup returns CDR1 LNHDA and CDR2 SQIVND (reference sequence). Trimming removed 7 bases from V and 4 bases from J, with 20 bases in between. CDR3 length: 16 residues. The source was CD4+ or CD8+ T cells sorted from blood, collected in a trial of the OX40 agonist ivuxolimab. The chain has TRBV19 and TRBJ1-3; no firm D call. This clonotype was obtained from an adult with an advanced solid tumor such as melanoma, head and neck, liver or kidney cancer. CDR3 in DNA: TGTGCCAGTACTAACCCTCAGGCCCGGACCGGAAACACCATATATTTT. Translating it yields CASTNPQARTGNTIYF.